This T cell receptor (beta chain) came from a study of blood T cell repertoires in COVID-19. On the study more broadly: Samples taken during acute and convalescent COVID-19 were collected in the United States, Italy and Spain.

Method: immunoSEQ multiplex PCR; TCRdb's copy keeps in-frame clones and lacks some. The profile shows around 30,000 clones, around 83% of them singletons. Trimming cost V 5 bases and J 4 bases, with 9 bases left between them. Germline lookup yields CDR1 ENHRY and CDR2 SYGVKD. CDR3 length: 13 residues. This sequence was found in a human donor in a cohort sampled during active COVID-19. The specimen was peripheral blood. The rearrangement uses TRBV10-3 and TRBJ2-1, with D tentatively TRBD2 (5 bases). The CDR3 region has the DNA TGTGCCATCAGTCTCGGGGAGTACAATGAGCAGTTCTTC. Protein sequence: CAISLGEYNEQFF.